This TCR beta chain was sequenced during a study of blood T cell repertoires in COVID-19. As for the study in general: Acute and convalescent COVID-19 samples came from the United States, Italy and Spain. PBMCs, B-cell-depleted T cells, or T cells were the source of the cDNA or gDNA that made up the material.

In germline, CDR1 is SGHTA, CDR2 FQGNSA. CDR3 length: 13 residues. Trimming at V came to 5 bases and at J to 12 bases, leaving 8 bases not matched to a gene. Per the original data handling: Reference gene primer amplification yielded estimated nucleated cell counts. The method was immunoSEQ multiplex PCR; TCRdb's version includes in-frame clones alone and lacks a portion of them. The V and J calls and clone size were taken over from that table, and D and trimming were inferred from the DNA. The sample has more than 110,000 clones, roughly four fifths seen once. Sequenced input: peripheral blood. V is TRBV7-2 and J is TRBJ2-7, with TRBD1 matching over 12 bases. The clonotype was recovered from a man older than 75 with acute or convalescent COVID-19. CDR3 amino acids: CASSRDRGRKSYF. CDR3 bases: TGTGCCAGCAGCCGGGACAGGGGGCGAAAGTCGTACTTC.